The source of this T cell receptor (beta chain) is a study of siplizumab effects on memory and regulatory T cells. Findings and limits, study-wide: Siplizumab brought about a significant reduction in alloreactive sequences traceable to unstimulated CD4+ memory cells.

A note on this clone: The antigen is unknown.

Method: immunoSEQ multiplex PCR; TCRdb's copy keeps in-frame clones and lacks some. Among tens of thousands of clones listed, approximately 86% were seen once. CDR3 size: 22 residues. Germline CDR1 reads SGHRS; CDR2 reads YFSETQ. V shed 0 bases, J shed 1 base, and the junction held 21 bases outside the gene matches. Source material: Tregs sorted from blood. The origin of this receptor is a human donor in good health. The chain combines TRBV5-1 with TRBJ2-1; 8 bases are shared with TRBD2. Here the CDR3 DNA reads TGCGCCAGCAGCTTGGCCAGATTATCCTACAGTTCGGGGGGGCGTTCCTACAATGAGCAGTTCTTC. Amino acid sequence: CASSLARLSYSSGGRSYNEQFF.